The 7 T cell receptor beta chains in this list originate from one sample, sequenced in a study of PD-1 blockade in classical Hodgkin lymphoma. Specified time point: cycle 4 day 1 (C4D1), after 6 weeks of nivolumab. There was relapse after autologous stem cell transplantation in every patient, and there was variation in brentuximab vedotin exposure. Data came from immunoSEQ multiplex PCR; TCRdb stores just in-frame clones and leaves some out. The repertoire holds more than 85,000 clones, with approximately 89% as singletons. Source: peripheral blood mononuclear cells (PBMCs), taken before the fourth cycle of nivolumab. The receptors originated from a human donor with classical Hodgkin lymphoma.

The chain joins TRBV7-2 to TRBJ1-3; no firm D call. This CDR3 spans 15 amino acids. Trimming took off 0 bases at V and 0 bases at J, with 6 bases between the two ends. CDR1 SGHTA and CDR2 FQGNSA come from the germline V gene. CDR3 sequence: CASSLAKSSGNTIYF. Here the CDR3 DNA reads TGTGCCAGCAGCTTAGCCAAGAGCTCTGGAAACACCATATATTTT.

This clone was counted only a few times. The chain couples TRBV25-1 to TRBJ2-5; D assignment may be TRBD1 or TRBD2 (5 bases each). V gave up 0 bases and J gave up 4 bases, with 15 bases separating them. The germline gives CDR1 MGHDK, CDR2 SYGVNS. The CDR3 extends over 16 amino acids. CDR3 nucleotide sequence: TGTGCCAGCAGTGAATATTTTGGGACGCAACGAGAGACCCAGTACTTC. This sequence encodes CASSEYFGTQRETQYF.

V gene TRBV27 combines with J gene TRBJ1-2; D gene ambiguous. The CDR3 contains 15 residues. V dropped 3 bases and J dropped 5 bases, with 16 bases sitting between them. Germline CDR1 reads MNHEY; CDR2 reads SMNVEV (reference sequence). The CDR3 DNA is TGTGCCAGCAGTTTCCTAGAACCGACACTTTATGGCTACACCTTC. It encodes CASSFLEPTLYGYTF.

J is TRBJ2-1 and V is TRBV4-2, with D maybe TRBD2 (6 bases). CDR3 length equals 17 residues. Germline assignment: CDR1 LGHNA and CDR2 YNFKEQ. V shed 0 bases and J shed 0 bases, with 12 bases lying between them. CDR3 coding DNA: TGTGCCAGCAGCCAAGATAAGGAGCGGGTCTCCTACAATGAGCAGTTCTTC. The encoded protein is CASSQDKERVSYNEQFF.

The V and J genes are TRBV6-5 and TRBJ1-5; no clear D gene. This CDR3 has 13 residues. Per germline, CDR1 MNHEY and CDR2 SVGAGI. V dropped 10 bases and J dropped 0 bases, with 10 bases sitting between them. The CDR3 bases are TGTGCCACCCGACGGAATAGCAATCAGCCCCAGCATTTT. Translation gives CATRRNSNQPQHF.

This chain joins TRBV30 and TRBJ1-2; TRBD1 aligns across 10 bases. The J segment lost 6 bases and the V segment lost 3 bases, leaving 13 bases of the junction unmatched. In germline, CDR1 is GTSNPN, CDR2 SVGIG (reference sequence). CDR3 length: 16 residues. The CDR3 protein is CAWSRTGTGVDNGYTF. As DNA, the CDR3 is TGTGCCTGGAGCCGAACCGGGACAGGGGTGGATAATGGCTACACCTTC.

The chain combines TRBV7-9 with TRBJ2-2; 10 nucleotides match TRBD2. Trimming cost V 3 bases and J 0 bases; bases outside gene matches: 1. Germline values: CDR1 SEHNR, CDR2 FQNEAQ (reference sequence). The CDR3 loop spans 16 amino acids. CDR3 in amino acids: CASSFGLAANTGELFF. For the CDR3, the DNA is TGTGCCAGCAGCTTTGGACTAGCGGCGAACACCGGGGAGCTGTTTTTT.